The 30 T cell receptor beta chains in this list originate from one sample, sequenced in a study of T cell responses to AZD1222 COVID-19 vaccine. TCRdb's table, derived via immunoSEQ multiplex PCR, lists solely in-frame clones and lacks some. The table has some 130,000 clones, roughly 89% seen once. Sample: peripheral blood, taken on day 0 of AZD1222 vaccination. These receptors all come from an adult in good health.

The chain links TRBV27 to TRBJ2-3, with 11 nucleotides matching TRBD2. This CDR3 region has 18 residues. Germline V gives CDR1 MNHEY, CDR2 SMNVEV (reference sequence). V shed 6 bases, J shed 1 base, and the junction held 12 bases outside the gene matches. CDR3 DNA: TGTGCCAGCAGGTTGGGTAGCGGGAGGGCGATAGGCACAGATACGCAGTATTTT. As protein: CASRLGSGRAIGTDTQYF.

The chain uses TRBV28 and TRBJ2-5; D might be TRBD1 (6 bases). The CDR3 is made up of 16 amino acids. Trimming removed 5 bases from V and 0 bases from J, with 16 bases in between. Germline V lookup: CDR1 MDHEN, CDR2 SYDVKM. In nucleotides, the CDR3 is TGTGCCAGCAGTCTAACCGGGACACAGTACCAAGAGACCCAGTACTTC. This translates into CASSLTGTQYQETQYF.

Comments on this clone: Other DNA sequences within the sample encode an identical CDR3. The V and J genes are TRBV27 and TRBJ1-1, with D possibly being TRBD1 (5 bases). CDR1 MNHEY and CDR2 SMNVEV come from the germline V gene (reference sequence). Between the trimmed V and J ends, which lost 2 bases and 2 bases, there was a span of 6 bases. The CDR3 spans 13 residues. CDR3 sequence (DNA): TGTGCCAGCAGTTTAGGGGGAAACACTGAAGCTTTCTTT. Its translation: CASSLGGNTEAFF.

This clone was seen a few times. J is TRBJ2-6 and V is TRBV4-2; TRBD1 is a possible D gene (5 bases). V was pared by 5 bases and J by 0 bases, with 11 bases between. The V gene's germline CDR1 is LGHNA and CDR2 YNFKEQ. The CDR3 covers 16 residues. In nucleotides, the CDR3 is TGTGCCAGCAGCACCACCAGGGCCTCTGGGGCCAACGTCCTGACTTTC. It yields the protein CASSTTRASGANVLTF.

This clone was picked up a small number of times. In DNA, the CDR3 is TGTGCCAGCAGCTCGTGGTTTGGACGGGATTACACCTTC. Translated, it gives CASSSWFGRDYTF. The V gene is TRBV7-9, the J gene TRBJ1-2; D remains ambiguous. The germline V and J ends were trimmed by 4 bases and 11 bases, with 17 bases remaining between them. This CDR3 region has 13 residues. Germline values: CDR1 SEHNR, CDR2 FQNEAQ (reference sequence).

The chain uses TRBV9 and TRBJ1-3; 7 bases fit TRBD1. Germline CDR1 SGDLS, CDR2 YYNGEE. V lost 3 bases to trimming and J lost 0 bases; unmatched junction nucleotides: 3. The CDR3 spans 15 residues. DNA of the CDR3: TGTGCCAGCAGCGGACAGGGCCTCTCTGGAAACACCATATATTTT. This codes for CASSGQGLSGNTIYF.

The chain recombines TRBV13 with TRBJ1-6; the match to TRBD1 covers 8 bases. The CDR3 extends over 15 amino acids. The ends lost 3 bases at V and 7 bases at J; junction bases unmatched: 5. From germline, CDR1 is PRHDT and CDR2 FYEKMQ (reference sequence). In DNA form, the CDR3 reads TGTGCCAGCAGCTTCAGGACAGGGCGGAATTCACCCCTCCACTTT. Translation: CASSFRTGRNSPLHF.

This clone showed up just once. V gene TRBV9 combines with J gene TRBJ2-1; 9 bases agree with TRBD2. The CDR3 is made up of 19 amino acids. From germline, CDR1 is SGDLS and CDR2 YYNGEE. The junction had 13 bases not matched to a gene; V was cut back by 3 bases and J by 0 bases. DNA for the CDR3: TGTGCCAGCAGCGCTGGCCTAGCGGGACACGGGAGCTCCTACAATGAGCAGTTCTTC. Amino acids: CASSAGLAGHGSSYNEQFF.

The CDR3, as DNA: TGTGCCAGCAGCCCAGGAGGGGGGGCTAATGAAAAACTGTTTTTT. Translation: CASSPGGGANEKLFF. The V and J genes are TRBV9 and TRBJ1-4; D may be TRBD1 (6 bases). Trimming cost V 4 bases and J 3 bases, with 13 bases left between them. This CDR3 is built from 15 residues. Looked up from germline, CDR1 is SGDLS and CDR2 is YYNGEE.

The rearrangement links TRBV5-1 to TRBJ2-1, with TRBD1 identical over 7 bases. Germline CDR1 reads SGHRS; CDR2 reads YFSETQ. CDR3 size: 15 residues. The V segment lost 1 base and the J segment 2 bases; nucleotides outside the gene matches: 3. CDR3 protein: CASSLLGTAYNEQFF. In DNA, the CDR3 is TGCGCCAGCAGCTTGTTAGGGACAGCCTACAATGAGCAGTTCTTC. Full variable domain (missing parts from reference TRBV5-1 and TRBJ2-1): KAGVTQTPRYLIKTRGQQVTLSCSPISGHRSVSWYQQTPGQGLQFLFEYFSETQRNKGNFPGRFSGRQFSNSRSEMNVSTLELGDSALYLCASSLLGTAYNEQFFGPGTRLTVL.

This clone was counted only a few times. The rearrangement joins TRBV7-2 to TRBJ1-5, with 9 bases that match TRBD1. The CDR3 length is 15 residues. The germline V gene has CDR1 SGHTA and CDR2 FQGNSA. V was clipped by 6 bases and J by 4 bases; unmatched bases: 7. As DNA, the CDR3 is TGTGCCAGCAGTTTAACACAGGGGGCGAATCAGCCCCAGCATTTT. It specifies CASSLTQGANQPQHF. Together with reference TRBV7-2 and TRBJ1-5, the CDR3 gives the full variable domain: GAGVSQSPSNKVTEKGKDVELRCDPISGHTALYWYRQSLGQGLEFLIYFQGNSAPDKSGLPSDRFSAERTGGSVSTLTIQRTQQEDSAVYLCASSLTQGANQPQHFGDGTRLSIL.

The chain combines TRBV5-1 with TRBJ2-7; D is uncertain. V lost 1 base to trimming and J lost 3 bases, with 11 bases between them. CDR1 and CDR2 (germline): SGHRS, YFSETQ. This CDR3 has 14 residues. Here the CDR3 DNA reads TGCGCCAGCAGCTTGTCATCGAAAGGCTACGAGCAGTACTTC. This gives the protein CASSLSSKGYEQYF.

The chain carries TRBV6-2 or TRBV6-3 and TRBJ1-6, with 8 bases matching TRBD1. The V gene's germline CDR1 is MNHEY and CDR2 SVGEGT. The V gene end was trimmed by 4 bases and the J gene end by 11 bases; junction bases not matched to a gene: 7. The CDR3 is made up of 14 amino acids. The CDR3 sequence is CASSSDRELTPLHF. CDR3 in DNA: TGTGCCAGCAGTTCGGACAGGGAGTTAACACCCCTCCACTTT.

This clone was detected only once. The chain uses TRBV4-3 and TRBJ1-5, with 7 bases lining up with TRBD1. The CDR3 sequence is 15 residues long. The J segment lost 7 bases and the V segment lost 1 base, leaving 7 bases of the junction unmatched. The germline gives CDR1 LGHNA, CDR2 YSLEER. The CDR3 DNA reads TGCGCCAGCAGCCAAGTGGTGGCAGGGGGACAGCCCCAGCATTTT. Translation gives CASSQVVAGGQPQHF.

The J gene is TRBJ1-1, the V gene TRBV24-1; D unresolved. Germline V gene lookup returns CDR1 KGHDR and CDR2 SFDVKD. Trimming shortened V by 3 bases and J by 6 bases, and 25 bases separated the two germline ends. The CDR3 consists of 18 residues. CDR3 sequence: CATSDPTVPHSSAAEAFF. CDR3 coding DNA: TGTGCCACCAGTGATCCAACTGTCCCTCATTCTAGTGCGGCTGAAGCTTTCTTT.

The V and J genes are TRBV2 and TRBJ1-1; 7 bases align to TRBD1. The CDR3 has 12 amino acids. Per the germline V gene, CDR1 is SNHLY and CDR2 is FYNNEI. Trimming at V came to 5 bases and at J to 8 bases, leaving 5 bases not matched to a gene. CDR3 nucleotides: TGTGCCAGCAGTTCGACAGGGATGGAAGCTTTCTTT. Protein sequence: CASSSTGMEAFF.

This chain links TRBV25-1 with TRBJ2-7; D not resolved. Germline CDR1 MGHDK, CDR2 SYGVNS. This CDR3 spans 14 amino acids. Trimming pared 6 bases from V and 6 bases from J, leaving 18 bases between. The DNA of the CDR3 is TGTGCCAGCAGGGAAAATTTCACCCCCTCCGAGCAGTACTTC. This codes for CASRENFTPSEQYF.

V usage is TRBV5-1 and J usage is TRBJ2-7; 7 bases align to TRBD1. The CDR3 has 13 residues. J was trimmed by 7 bases and V by 4 bases; bases with no gene match: 8. Germline CDR1 reads SGHRS; CDR2 reads YFSETQ. CDR3 in DNA: TGCGCCAGCAGCCAGACAGGGAGTGGTGAGCAGTACTTC. This gives the protein CASSQTGSGEQYF.

V is TRBV30 and J is TRBJ1-2; D uncertain. Trimming shortened V by 0 bases and J by 4 bases, and 12 bases separated the two germline ends. The CDR3 is made up of 14 amino acids. The germline gives CDR1 GTSNPN, CDR2 SVGIG (reference sequence). The chain's CDR3 is CAWSVIPRTYGYTF. CDR3 nucleotide sequence: TGTGCCTGGAGTGTAATTCCCAGGACCTATGGCTACACCTTC.

This clone was recorded only once. Other DNA sequences in the sample encode the same CDR3. The chain is built from TRBV6-2 or TRBV6-3 and TRBJ1-1; 10 bases align to TRBD1. Unmatched junction bases numbered 4, after V lost 5 bases and J lost 1 base. CDR3 length equals 15 residues. Germline V gene data show CDR1 as MNHEY and CDR2 as SVGEGT. The CDR3 DNA follows: TGTGCCAGCAGTCCCCGGGACAGGGGGAACACTGAAGCTTTCTTT. Its translation: CASSPRDRGNTEAFF.

The table lists this clone with a few counts. This chain connects TRBV18 to TRBJ1-1, with 9 nucleotides matching TRBD1. There are 16 residues in the CDR3. CDR1 and CDR2 from the germline V gene are KGHSH and LQKENI. V lost 4 bases and J lost 1; bases outside the gene matches: 7. As DNA, the CDR3 is TGTGCCAGCTCACTTGTGGGACAGGGAAAGAACACTGAAGCTTTCTTT. Protein product: CASSLVGQGKNTEAFF.

This chain joins TRBV18 and TRBJ1-1; tentatively, D is TRBD1 (6 bases). This CDR3 is 15 amino acids long. Between the trimmed V and J ends, which lost 5 bases and 3 bases, there was a span of 16 bases. From germline, CDR1 is KGHSH and CDR2 LQKENI. The chain's CDR3 is CASSWFREGDTEAFF. The CDR3, as DNA: TGTGCCAGCTCATGGTTTAGGGAGGGGGACACTGAAGCTTTCTTT.

The chain uses TRBV6-6 and TRBJ1-1, with D maybe TRBD1 (5 bases). Germline V CDR1 and CDR2: MNHNY, SVGAGI (reference sequence). The CDR3 is 13 amino acids. V shed 4 bases and J shed 6 bases, with 12 bases lying between them. CDR3 in amino acids: CASSSQGGPEAFF. The DNA of the CDR3 is TGTGCCAGCAGTTCCCAGGGTGGGCCTGAAGCTTTCTTT.

The V call is TRBV5-5, the J call TRBJ1-2; 7 nucleotides agree with TRBD1. The CDR3 runs 14 residues. Germline lookup yields CDR1 SGHKS and CDR2 YYEKEE (reference sequence). The V gene end was trimmed by 2 bases and the J gene end by 2 bases; junction bases not matched to a gene: 3. CDR3 in DNA: TGTGCCAGCAGCTTAGAACAGGGGAACTATGGCTACACCTTC. Protein sequence: CASSLEQGNYGYTF.

The rearrangement links TRBV5-1 to TRBJ1-2, with a possible D match to TRBD1 (6 bases). Trimming shortened V by 0 bases and J by 2 bases, and 14 bases separated the two germline ends. Germline V gene lookup returns CDR1 SGHRS and CDR2 YFSETQ. CDR3 length equals 16 residues. The CDR3 here is CASSLDPQGTNYGYTF. The CDR3 region has the DNA TGCGCCAGCAGCTTGGACCCCCAGGGGACGAACTATGGCTACACCTTC.

The V gene is TRBV19, the J gene TRBJ2-7, with D possibly being TRBD1 (6 bases). Germline CDR1 reads LNHDA; CDR2 reads SQIVND (reference sequence). V was shortened by 4 bases and J by 2 bases, with 18 bases between the two germline ends. CDR3 length: 16 residues. CDR3 residues: CASSTPRDKRAYEQYF. DNA for the CDR3: TGTGCCAGTAGTACCCCCCGGGACAAGCGAGCCTACGAGCAGTACTTC.

The chain uses TRBV19 and TRBJ2-3; D is uncertain. The CDR3 extends over 16 amino acids. The germline gives CDR1 LNHDA, CDR2 SQIVND (reference sequence). The ends were cut back, 5 bases at V and 0 bases at J, with 15 bases in the middle. The CDR3 DNA reads TGTGCCAGTAGTCGGATAACTTCAGCTAGCACAGATACGCAGTATTTT. Encoded protein: CASSRITSASTDTQYF.

V and J are TRBV14 and TRBJ1-1; a possible D gene is TRBD1 (6 bases). CDR1 is SGHDN, CDR2 FVKESK, per germline. The CDR3 has 17 amino acids. Trimming removed 0 bases at V and 5 bases at J, with 19 bases between. CDR3 sequence (DNA): TGTGCCAGCAGCCAAGAAGTAGACGGCAGGGGACAAACTGAAGCTTTCTTT. Its protein is CASSQEVDGRGQTEAFF. The full variable domain, its missing parts supplied by reference TRBV14 and TRBJ1-1, is EAGVTQFPSHSVIEKGQTVTLRCDPISGHDNLYWYRRVMGKEIKFLLHFVKESKQDESGMPNNRFLAERTGGTYSTLKVQPAELEDSGVYFCASSQEVDGRGQTEAFFGQGTRLTVV.

The chain is built from TRBV14 and TRBJ2-1, with 11 bases aligning to TRBD2. The CDR3 runs 15 residues. The germline gives CDR1 SGHDN, CDR2 FVKESK. V was pared by 1 base and J by 9 bases, with 5 bases of the junction left unmatched. CDR3 loop: CASSQVAGGPGEQFF. The CDR3 coding sequence is TGTGCCAGCAGCCAAGTAGCGGGAGGGCCAGGTGAGCAGTTCTTC.

This chain connects TRBV4-1 to TRBJ1-2; D may be TRBD1 (5 bases). Germline V gives CDR1 MGHRA, CDR2 YSYEKL. This CDR3 has 13 amino acids. The V end lost 1 base, the J end lost 4 bases, and 7 bases lay between the germline ends. CDR3 in DNA: TGCGCCAGCAGCCAAGGGGGACTCTATGGCTACACCTTC. As protein: CASSQGGLYGYTF.